The present entry profiles one TCR beta chain with its context. The antigen remains undetermined. The sample belongs to a study of CD8 T cells in ankylosing spondylitis. As the method for making TCR beta libraries, quantitative 5'-RACE with molecular barcodes was used. TCRdb recomputed calls from the 5' RACE reads with MiXCR, one row per CDR3 protein. The sample lists around 430,000 distinct CDR3 sequences; 17% were seen once. With 2 bases removed from V and 5 bases from J, the gap between germline ends came to 15 bases. The CDR3 runs to 15 residues. General study points: A motif of under ten highly homologous TCR beta variants was seen as apparently characteristic of ankylosing spondylitis blood.

J is TRBJ2-5 and V is TRBV12-3 or TRBV12-4; tentatively, D is TRBD1 (6 bases). Source material: blood, either unsorted or a sorted T cell fraction (not recorded which). This TCR derives from a male donor with ankylosing spondylitis. This CDR3 reads CASSLSTGTTETQYF. CDR3 coding DNA: TGTGCCAGCAGTTTATCCACCGGGACAACGGAGACCCAGTACTTC.